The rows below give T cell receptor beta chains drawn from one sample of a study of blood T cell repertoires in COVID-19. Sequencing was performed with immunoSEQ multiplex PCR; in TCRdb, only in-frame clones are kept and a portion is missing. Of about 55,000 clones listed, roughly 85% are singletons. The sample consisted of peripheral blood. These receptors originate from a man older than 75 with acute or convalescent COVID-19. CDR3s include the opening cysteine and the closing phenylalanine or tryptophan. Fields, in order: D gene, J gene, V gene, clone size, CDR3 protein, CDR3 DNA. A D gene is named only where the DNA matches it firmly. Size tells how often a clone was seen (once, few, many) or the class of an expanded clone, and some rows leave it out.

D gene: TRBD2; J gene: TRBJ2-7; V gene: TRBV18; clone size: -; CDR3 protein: CASSPFSGGLPGSYEQYF; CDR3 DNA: TGTGCCAGCTCACCATTTAGCGGGGGGCTCCCCGGCTCCTACGAGCAGTACTTC
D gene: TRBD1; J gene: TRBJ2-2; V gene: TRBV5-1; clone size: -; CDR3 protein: CASNSRGTGDTGELFF; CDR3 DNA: TGCGCCAGCAACTCTCGCGGGACAGGGGACACCGGGGAGCTGTTTTTT
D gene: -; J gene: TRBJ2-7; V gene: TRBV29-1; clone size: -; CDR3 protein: CSVVRGSYEQYF; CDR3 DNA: TGCAGCGTTGTCCGGGGGTCCTACGAGCAGTACTTC
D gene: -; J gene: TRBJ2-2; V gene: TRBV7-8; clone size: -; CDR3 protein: CASRLSFDSVNTGELFF; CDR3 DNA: TGTGCCAGCCGCCTCAGCTTTGATAGCGTGAACACCGGGGAGCTGTTTTTT
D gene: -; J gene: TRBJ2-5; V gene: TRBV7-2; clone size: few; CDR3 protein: CASSARRQETQYF; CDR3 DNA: TGTGCCAGCAGCGCCCGGAGACAAGAGACCCAGTACTTC
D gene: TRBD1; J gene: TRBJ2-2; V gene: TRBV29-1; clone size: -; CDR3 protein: CSVGAGTGNTGELFF; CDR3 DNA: TGCAGCGTTGGGGCCGGGACAGGGAACACCGGGGAGCTGTTTTTT
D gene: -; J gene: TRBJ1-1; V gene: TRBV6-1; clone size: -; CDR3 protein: CASSEYPGAYEAFF; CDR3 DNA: TGTGCCAGCAGTGAATACCCAGGGGCTTATGAAGCTTTCTTT
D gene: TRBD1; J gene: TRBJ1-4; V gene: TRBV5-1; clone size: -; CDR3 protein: CASSRDRANEKLFF; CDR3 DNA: TGCGCCAGCAGCAGGGACAGGGCTAATGAAAAACTGTTTTTT
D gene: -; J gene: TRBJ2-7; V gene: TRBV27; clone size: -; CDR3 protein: CASSLRGTVQDEQYF; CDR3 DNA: TGTGCCAGCAGTTTAAGGGGGACCGTCCAGGACGAGCAGTACTTC
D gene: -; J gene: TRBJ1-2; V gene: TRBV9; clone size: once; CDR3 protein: CASSGSGGRPNYGYTF; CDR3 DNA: TGTGCCAGCAGCGGAAGCGGAGGGAGACCGAACTATGGCTACACCTTC
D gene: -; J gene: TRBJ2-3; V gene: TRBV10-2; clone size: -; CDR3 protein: CASSEVAAGTDTQYF; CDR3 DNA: TGCGCCAGCAGTGAGGTGGCGGCCGGCACAGATACGCAGTATTTT
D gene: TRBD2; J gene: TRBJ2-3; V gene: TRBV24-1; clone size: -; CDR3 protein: CATGAGGSSTDTQYF; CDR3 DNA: TGTGCCACCGGGGCGGGGGGGAGTAGCACAGATACGCAGTATTTT
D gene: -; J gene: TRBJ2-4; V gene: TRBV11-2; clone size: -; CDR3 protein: CASSLIRGIQYF; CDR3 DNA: TGTGCCAGCAGCTTAATTAGGGGCATTCAGTACTTC
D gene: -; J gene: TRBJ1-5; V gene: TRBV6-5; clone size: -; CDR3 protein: CASSPRRDQPQHF; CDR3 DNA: TGTGCCAGCAGTCCCCGGAGGGATCAGCCCCAGCATTTT
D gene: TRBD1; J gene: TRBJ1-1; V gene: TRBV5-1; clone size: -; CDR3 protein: CASSTGTGAQNTEAFF; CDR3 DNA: TGCGCCAGCAGCACGGGGACAGGGGCACAGAACACTGAAGCTTTCTTT
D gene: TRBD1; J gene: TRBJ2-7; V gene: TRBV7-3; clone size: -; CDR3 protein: CASSLTGGSLSYEQYF; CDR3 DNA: TGTGCCAGCAGCTTAACAGGGGGCTCACTCTCCTACGAGCAGTACTTC
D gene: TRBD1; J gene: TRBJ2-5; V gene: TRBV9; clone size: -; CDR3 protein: CASSDSLGTGIETQYF; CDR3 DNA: TGTGCCAGCAGCGACTCCTTAGGGACAGGGATCGAGACCCAGTACTTC
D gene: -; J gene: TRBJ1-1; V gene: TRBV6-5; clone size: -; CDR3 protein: CASSTAGKRNTEAFF; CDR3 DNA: TGTGCCAGCAGTACGGCGGGAAAACGGAACACTGAAGCTTTCTTT
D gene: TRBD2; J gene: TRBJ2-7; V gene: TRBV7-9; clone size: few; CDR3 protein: CASSLVGSGEASYEQYF; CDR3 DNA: TGTGCCAGCAGCTTAGTGGGTAGCGGGGAAGCATCCTACGAGCAGTACTTC
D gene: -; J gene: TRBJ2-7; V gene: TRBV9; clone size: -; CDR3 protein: CASSVDYRGTYEQYF; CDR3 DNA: TGTGCCAGCAGCGTAGATTATCGGGGAACCTACGAGCAGTACTTC
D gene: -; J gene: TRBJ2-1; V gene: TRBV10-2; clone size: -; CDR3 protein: CASSELSNSGNEQFF; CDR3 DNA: TGCGCCAGCAGTGAGTTATCAAACAGCGGCAATGAGCAGTTCTTC
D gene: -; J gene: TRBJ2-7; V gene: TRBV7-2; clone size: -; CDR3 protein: CASSSGTPPYEQYF; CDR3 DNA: TGTGCCAGCAGTTCCGGGACTCCACCCTACGAGCAGTACTTC
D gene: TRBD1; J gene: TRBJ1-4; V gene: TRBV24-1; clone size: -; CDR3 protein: CATREQGFREKLFF; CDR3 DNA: TGTGCCACCAGGGAACAGGGGTTCAGGGAAAAACTGTTTTTT
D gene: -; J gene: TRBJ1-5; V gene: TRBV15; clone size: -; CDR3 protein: CATSRVGRGAQPQHF; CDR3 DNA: TGTGCCACCAGCAGAGTGGGTCGGGGGGCCCAGCCCCAGCATTTT
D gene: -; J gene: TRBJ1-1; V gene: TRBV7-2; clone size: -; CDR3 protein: CASSPSRDRRDAFF; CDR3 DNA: TGTGCCAGCAGCCCAAGTAGGGATAGGAGGGACGCTTTCTTT
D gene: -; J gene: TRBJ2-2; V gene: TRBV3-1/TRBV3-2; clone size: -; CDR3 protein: CASSDRNTGELFF; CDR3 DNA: TGTGCCAGCAGCGACAGGAACACCGGGGAGCTGTTTTTT
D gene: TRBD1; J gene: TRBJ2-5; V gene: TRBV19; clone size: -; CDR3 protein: CASSTRTGGGETQYF; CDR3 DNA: TGTGCCAGTAGTACGCGGACAGGGGGAGGAGAGACCCAGTACTTC
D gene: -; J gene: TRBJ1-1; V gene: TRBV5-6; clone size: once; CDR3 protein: CASSPVGAWGTEAFF; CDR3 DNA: TGTGCCAGCAGTCCGGTGGGGGCCTGGGGGACTGAAGCTTTCTTT
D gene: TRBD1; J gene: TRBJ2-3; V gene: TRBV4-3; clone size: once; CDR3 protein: CASSQDTKAGGYPDTQYF; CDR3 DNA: TGCGCCAGCAGCCAAGATACGAAGGCAGGGGGTTATCCAGATACGCAGTATTTT
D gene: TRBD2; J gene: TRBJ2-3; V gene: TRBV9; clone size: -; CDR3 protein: CASSFWHAGGTDTQYF; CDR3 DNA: TGTGCCAGCAGCTTCTGGCATGCGGGGGGTACAGATACGCAGTATTTT
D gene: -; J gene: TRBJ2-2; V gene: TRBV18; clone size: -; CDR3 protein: CASSRDKNTGELFF; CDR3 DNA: TGTGCCAGCTCACGGGACAAGAACACCGGGGAGCTGTTTTTT
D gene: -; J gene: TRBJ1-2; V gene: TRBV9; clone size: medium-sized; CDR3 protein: CASRRLYGYTF; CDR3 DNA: TGTGCCAGCAGGCGACTCTATGGCTACACCTTC
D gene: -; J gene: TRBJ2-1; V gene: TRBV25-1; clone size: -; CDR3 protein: CASTRDNEQFF; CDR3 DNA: TGTGCCAGCACCAGGGACAATGAGCAGTTCTTC
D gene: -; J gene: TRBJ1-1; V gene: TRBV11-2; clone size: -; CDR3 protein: CASSLEFGQLEAFF; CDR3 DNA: TGTGCCAGCAGCTTAGAGTTTGGACAGCTTGAAGCTTTCTTT
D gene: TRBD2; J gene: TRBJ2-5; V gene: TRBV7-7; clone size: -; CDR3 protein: CASSRIQGLAGEETQYF; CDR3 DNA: TGTGCTAGCAGCCGTATCCAGGGACTAGCGGGGGAAGAGACCCAGTACTTC
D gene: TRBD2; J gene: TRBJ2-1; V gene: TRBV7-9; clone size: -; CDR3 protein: CASWASGGVLGNEQFF; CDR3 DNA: TGTGCCAGCTGGGCTAGCGGGGGGGTTTTAGGAAATGAGCAGTTCTTC
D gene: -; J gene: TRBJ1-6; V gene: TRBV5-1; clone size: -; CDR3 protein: CASSPADTYSPLHF; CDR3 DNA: TGCGCCAGCAGCCCCGCGGACACCTATTCACCCCTCCACTTT
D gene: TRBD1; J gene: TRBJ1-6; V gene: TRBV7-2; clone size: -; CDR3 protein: CASSRTGRSYNSPLHF; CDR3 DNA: TGTGCCAGCAGCAGGACAGGGCGCTCCTATAATTCACCCCTCCACTTT
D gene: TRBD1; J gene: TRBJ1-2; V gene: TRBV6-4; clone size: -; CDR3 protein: CASSQQGSPSYGYTF; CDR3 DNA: TGTGCCAGCAGCCAACAGGGGTCCCCCTCCTATGGCTACACCTTC
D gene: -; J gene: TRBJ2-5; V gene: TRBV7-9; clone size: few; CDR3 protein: CASSPRQAQETQYF; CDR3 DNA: TGTGCCAGCAGCCCTAGACAGGCCCAAGAGACCCAGTACTTC
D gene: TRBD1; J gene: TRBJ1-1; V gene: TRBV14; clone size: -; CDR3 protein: CASSQDLGQVNTEAFF; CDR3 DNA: TGTGCCAGCAGCCAAGATCTAGGACAGGTAAACACTGAAGCTTTCTTT
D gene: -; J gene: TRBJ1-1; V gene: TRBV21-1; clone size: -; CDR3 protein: CASSKAAATWDRGTRTEAFF; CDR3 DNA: TGTGCCAGCAGCAAAGCGGCCGCCACCTGGGACAGGGGGACAAGGACTGAAGCTTTCTTT
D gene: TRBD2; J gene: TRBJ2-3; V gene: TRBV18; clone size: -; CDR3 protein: CASSPTSRGTLAGLTDTQYF; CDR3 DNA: TGTGCCAGCTCACCAACCTCCAGGGGCACACTAGCGGGGCTAACAGATACGCAGTATTTT
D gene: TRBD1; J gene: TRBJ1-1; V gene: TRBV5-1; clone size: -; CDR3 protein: CASHTSGQRNTEAFF; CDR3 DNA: TGCGCCAGTCATACCTCGGGACAGAGAAACACTGAAGCTTTCTTT
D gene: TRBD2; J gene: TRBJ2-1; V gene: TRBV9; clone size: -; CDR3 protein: CASSVDLRGGLHNEQFF; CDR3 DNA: TGTGCCAGCAGCGTAGACTTGCGGGGGGGCTTGCACAATGAGCAGTTCTTC